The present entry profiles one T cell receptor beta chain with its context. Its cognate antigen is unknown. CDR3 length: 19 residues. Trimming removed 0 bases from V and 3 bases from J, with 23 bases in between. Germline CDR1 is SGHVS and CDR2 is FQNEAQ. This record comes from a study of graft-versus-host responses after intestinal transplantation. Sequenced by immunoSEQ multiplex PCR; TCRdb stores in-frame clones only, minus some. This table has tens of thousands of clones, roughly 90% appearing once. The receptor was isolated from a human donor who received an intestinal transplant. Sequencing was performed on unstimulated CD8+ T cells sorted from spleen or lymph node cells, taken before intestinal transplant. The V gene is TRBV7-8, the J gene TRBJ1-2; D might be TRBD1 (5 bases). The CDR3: CASSLARGWRFPGDYGYTF. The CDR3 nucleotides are TGTGCCAGCAGCTTAGCAAGGGGATGGAGGTTCCCGGGGGACTATGGCTACACCTTC.